This TCR beta chain was documented in a study of OX40 agonist ivuxolimab in advanced cancers. For the wider study: Ivuxolimab, which targeted the costimulatory receptor OX40 (CD134), was an agonistic, fully human IgG2 monoclonal antibody. Intravenous ivuxolimab was administered to patients every 2 weeks at six dose levels: 0.01, 0.1, 0.3, 1.5, 3 and 10 mg/kg. Of the approximately 53 patients in dose escalation, about 20 had hepatocellular carcinoma, about 15 had melanoma, 9 had renal cell carcinoma and 9 had head and neck cancer. In the dose-escalation cohort, around four fifths of patients were male, and the mean age was approximately 55 years, with a range of about 23 to 80. Prior anti-PD-1, anti-PD-L1 or anti-CTLA-4 therapy was permitted, and approximately 41% of dose-escalation patients had received checkpoint inhibitors. Three dose-escalation patients achieved partial responses, one with hepatocellular carcinoma and two with cutaneous melanoma. The purpose of peripheral TCRbeta sequencing was to test whether ivuxolimab changed TCR sequence diversity and led to clonal T-cell expansion. The monotherapy dose-escalation portion (N = 52 patients) of the phase I ivuxolimab trial is reported in the paper. Beyond this particular receptor, the publication reports: Low levels of normalized T-cell clonal expansion were also seen in some nonresponding patients. Partial responders in the 0.1-3.0 mg/kg groups had among the lowest normalized peripheral clonal expansion, especially among CD8+ T cells. Clonal expansion of both CD4+ and CD8+ blood T cells was observed from baseline to week 6 at doses 0.1 to 3.0 mg/kg. After ivuxolimab, expanded clones were on average more numerous among CD8+ T cells than among CD4+ T cells. The antigen specificity of the clonally expanded peripheral T cells was not determined.

Genomic DNA was isolated from the sorted cells so that the TCRbeta CDR3 region could be sequenced. TCRbeta CDR3 regions were sequenced using the immunoSEQ Assay. The table was pulled from immuneACCESS by TCRdb, which kept in-frame rearrangements only. Such tables lose some clones; where checked, under half of the loss comes from unresolved V genes, and the rest has no known cause. This sample has tens of thousands of clones in its table, and about 88% of those were observed once. In total, the top ten clones hold roughly a third of the sample. With regard to this clone: Its antigen remains undetermined. No much larger clonotype is one base removed from it; base qualities were not supplied.

The junction carries 13 bases between V and J, which are trimmed by 4 bases and 0 bases respectively. The CDR3, from cysteine to phenylalanine, totals 14 residues. The entry retains the CDR3 DNA only, 42 bases that are in frame from base 1. The germline V gene provides CDR1 SQVTM and CDR2 ANQGSEA. The trial excluded patients who had a history of autoimmune disease or were on systemic immunosuppression. In every dose cohort, peripheral blood was drawn for TCR sequencing at baseline, cycle 4 day 1, and cycle 7 day 1. Samples came from an open-label, multicenter, first-in-human phase I dose-escalation trial of ivuxolimab. The trial enrolled adults with locally advanced or metastatic head and neck squamous cell, hepatocellular, melanoma or renal cell carcinoma. Before TCR sequencing, CD4+ T cells and CD8+ T cells were sorted from peripheral blood as separate populations.

The chain joins TRBV29-1 to TRBJ2-7; TRBD2 might be the D gene, on 6 matching bases. The sample consisted of CD4+ or CD8+ T cells sorted from blood, taken in a trial of the OX40 agonist ivuxolimab. The sequence derives from an adult with an advanced solid tumor such as melanoma, head and neck, liver or kidney cancer. The CDR3 region has the sequence CSVGAAGSSYEQYF. The nucleotide sequence is given as TGCAGCGTTGGCGCGGCGGGAAGCTCCTACGAGCAGTACTTC.